These T cell receptor beta chains were read from a single sample in a study of tumor-infiltrating lymphocytes in glioblastoma multiforme. Using its own MiXCR run on the multiplex PCR reads, TCRdb lists one record per CDR3 protein. Of some 14,000 distinct CDR3 sequences listed, over 65% are singletons. The specimen sequenced was brain tumor tissue. Receptors were obtained from a male donor with glioblastoma. CDR3s include the opening cysteine and the closing phenylalanine or tryptophan. The order of the fields is J gene, clone size, D gene, V gene, CDR3 DNA, CDR3 protein. D genes are given only for firm matches. Part of the rows lack a size; the others show once, few, many or a class for expanded clones.

J: TRBJ2-4
size: once
D: TRBD1
V: TRBV11-1
DNA: TGTGCCAGCAGCTTAGCGCGTCTGGACAGGGGGATTCGGAAAGCCAAAAACATTCGGTACTTC
CDR3: CASSLARLDRGIRKAKNIRYF

J: TRBJ2-1
size: few
D: TRBD2
V: TRBV11-1
DNA: TGTGCCAGCAGCTTGACAACGGGAGGTGCCAATGAGCAGTTCTTC
CDR3: CASSLTTGGANEQFF

J: TRBJ1-1
size: -
D: TRBD1
V: TRBV5-5
DNA: TGTGCCAGCAGCGTAGGACAGGTTGGCGCTTTCTTT
CDR3: CASSVGQVGAFF

J: TRBJ2-1
size: once
D: -
V: TRBV11-2
DNA: -
CDR3: CASSLERENEQFF

J: TRBJ2-1
size: -
D: TRBD2
V: TRBV6-1
DNA: TGTGCCTACACCGGGACTAGCGGCTCCTACGAGCAGTTCTTC
CDR3: CAYTGTSGSYEQFF

J: TRBJ2-7
size: many
D: TRBD2
V: TRBV29-1
DNA: TGCAGCGTCCAAACTAGCGACTCCTACGAGCAGTACTTC
CDR3: CSVQTSDSYEQYF

J: TRBJ2-1
size: -
D: -
V: TRBV29-1
DNA: TGCAGCGTCACCTTCCGGGACACGCGAATGGGCTCCTACAATGAGCAGTTCTTC
CDR3: CSVTFRDTRMGSYNEQFF

J: TRBJ1-2
size: few
D: TRBD1
V: TRBV5-4
DNA: TGTGCCAGCAGCCGGCAGGAGACAGGGGTAACCTTC
CDR3: CASSRQETGVTF

J: TRBJ2-1
size: few
D: TRBD2
V: TRBV11-3
DNA: TGTGCCAGCAGCCTCTTAGCGGGAGGGGGCAATGAGCAGTTCTTC
CDR3: CASSLLAGGGNEQFF

J: TRBJ2-7
size: -
D: TRBD1
V: TRBV11-2
DNA: TGTGCCAGCAGCTTATTCCCTGGGACAGGGTTTCCTTACGAGCAGTACTTC
CDR3: CASSLFPGTGFPYEQYF

J: TRBJ2-7
size: few
D: -
V: TRBV11-2
DNA: TGTGCCAGCAGCTCAGGGACCCTCAGAGAGCAGTACTTC
CDR3: CASSSGTLREQYF

J: TRBJ2-1
size: -
D: -
V: TRBV4-2
DNA: TGTGCCAGCAGCCAAGGGTCAGACGGCCTACACAATGAGCAGTTCTTC
CDR3: CASSQGSDGLHNEQFF

J: TRBJ2-1
size: -
D: TRBD2
V: TRBV10-3
DNA: TGTGCCATCGGGGCTAGCGGGAATGAACAGTTCTTC
CDR3: CAIGASGNEQFF

J: TRBJ2-4
size: many
D: TRBD1
V: TRBV2
DNA: TGTGCCAGCAGTGGACAGGGGATGGACATTCAGTACTTC
CDR3: CASSGQGMDIQYF

J: TRBJ1-1
size: -
D: TRBD1
V: TRBV11-1
DNA: TGTGTCAGCAGCCCTCCTGCCAAGGGGGCGACTGAAGCTTTCTTT
CDR3: CVSSPPAKGATEAFF

J: TRBJ1-5
size: -
D: -
V: TRBV6-1
DNA: TGCGCCAGCACAGGGTCCAATCAGCCCCTCCATTTT
CDR3: CASTGSNQPLHF

J: TRBJ2-2
size: few
D: TRBD2
V: TRBV4-1
DNA: TGCGCCAGCAGCCAGTTCATGGGACTAGCGGGACCCGGGGAGCTGTTTTTT
CDR3: CASSQFMGLAGPGELFF

J: TRBJ2-7
size: -
D: TRBD1
V: TRBV19
DNA: TGTGCCAGTAGTATAACAGGGGGATACGAGCAGTACTTC
CDR3: CASSITGGYEQYF

J: TRBJ2-2
size: many
D: TRBD2
V: TRBV28
DNA: TGTGCCAGCAGTTCTGGAGCGGGAGAGACCGGGGAGCTGTTTTTT
CDR3: CASSSGAGETGELFF

J: TRBJ2-1
size: -
D: TRBD2
V: TRBV12-3/TRBV12-4
DNA: TGTGCCAGCAGAGGGACTAGCGGGAGTCGAGAGTTCTTC
CDR3: CASRGTSGSREFF

J: TRBJ2-1
size: -
D: TRBD1
V: TRBV11-2
DNA: TGTGCCAGCAGCTTCTTGTCAGGGGGCTATGAGCAGTTCTTC
CDR3: CASSFLSGGYEQFF

J: TRBJ1-2
size: -
D: -
V: TRBV4-1
DNA: TGCCCCAGCAGCCAAGATCGATACATGCGAAACTATGGCTACACCTTC
CDR3: CPSSQDRYMRNYGYTF

J: TRBJ2-3
size: medium-sized
D: TRBD1
V: TRBV7-8
DNA: TGTGCCAGCAGCTTAGAGACAGGGGGATGGGATACGCAGTATTTT
CDR3: CASSLETGGWDTQYF

J: TRBJ2-1
size: few
D: TRBD1
V: TRBV20-1
DNA: TGCAGTGCTAGAGCCCTGGACAGGGGTGAGCACAATGAGCAGTTCTTC
CDR3: CSARALDRGEHNEQFF

J: TRBJ1-5
size: -
D: -
V: TRBV5-6
DNA: TGTGCCAGCAGCTCTAACAGGGACCAGCCACAGCATTTT
CDR3: CASSSNRDQPQHF

J: TRBJ1-1
size: few
D: TRBD1
V: TRBV6-1
DNA: TGTGCCAGCAGTCCGCTGCAGGGGGCCAGTGAAGCTTTCTTT
CDR3: CASSPLQGASEAFF

J: TRBJ2-3
size: -
D: -
V: TRBV20-1
DNA: TGCAGTGCTAAAAAGAAAGGGGGGTGGGATACGCAGTATTTT
CDR3: CSAKKKGGWDTQYF

J: TRBJ2-7
size: few
D: TRBD2
V: TRBV11-2
DNA: TGTGCCAGCAGCTCTGGTGGGGAGGGCCTAGGCGAGCAGTACTTC
CDR3: CASSSGGEGLGEQYF

J: TRBJ2-2
size: -
D: -
V: TRBV11-2
DNA: TGTGCAAGCTGCTTAGTACAAGGGCACACCGGGGAGCTGTTTTTT
CDR3: CASCLVQGHTGELFF

J: TRBJ2-7
size: -
D: -
V: TRBV11-2
DNA: TGTGCCAGCAGCGTTACTAGGGCGCGGGAGCAGTACTTC
CDR3: CASSVTRAREQYF

J: TRBJ2-5
size: few
D: TRBD1
V: TRBV20-1
DNA: TGCAGTTCGACGACAGGGCTCCTTAGGGCCCAGTACTTC
CDR3: CSSTTGLLRAQYF

J: TRBJ1-6
size: -
D: TRBD1
V: TRBV29-1
DNA: TGCGGCGTTGTCAGGGACAGAGAATCACACCTCCACTTT
CDR3: CGVVRDRESHLHF

J: TRBJ1-4
size: -
D: -
V: TRBV20-1
DNA: TGCAGTGCTAGAGATGGAATAAAACTGTTTTTT
CDR3: CSARDGIKLFF

J: TRBJ1-2
size: -
D: TRBD1
V: TRBV20-1
DNA: TGCAGTGCTCCCGAGACAGGGAGGGGAGGCTACACCTTC
CDR3: CSAPETGRGGYTF

J: TRBJ2-1
size: -
D: TRBD2
V: TRBV4-3
DNA: TGCGCCTGCAGTCAAGACATAGCGGGAGCCTACAATGAGCAGTTCTTC
CDR3: CACSQDIAGAYNEQFF

J: TRBJ2-7
size: -
D: -
V: TRBV11-1
DNA: TGTGCCAGCAGCCCCGGGGACGGAACCTACGAGCAGTACTTC
CDR3: CASSPGDGTYEQYF

J: TRBJ1-2
size: -
D: -
V: TRBV6-5
DNA: TGTGCCAGCAGAGACCCGGGAACTGGCTACACCTTC
CDR3: CASRDPGTGYTF

J: TRBJ2-5
size: many
D: -
V: TRBV7-8
DNA: TGTGCCAGCAGCTTAGAAGGGAGGGAGACCCAGTACTTC
CDR3: CASSLEGRETQYF